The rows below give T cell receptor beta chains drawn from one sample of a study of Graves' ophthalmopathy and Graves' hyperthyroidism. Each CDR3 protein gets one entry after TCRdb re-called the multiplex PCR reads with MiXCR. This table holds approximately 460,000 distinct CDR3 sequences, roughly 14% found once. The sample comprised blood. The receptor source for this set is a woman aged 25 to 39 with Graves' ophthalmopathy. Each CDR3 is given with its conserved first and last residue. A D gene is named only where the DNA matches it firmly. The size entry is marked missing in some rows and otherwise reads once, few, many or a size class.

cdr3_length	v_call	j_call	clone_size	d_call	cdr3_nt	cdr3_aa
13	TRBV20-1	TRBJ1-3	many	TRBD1	TGCAGTGCTCCGGGACAGATAGGAAACACCATATATTTT	CSAPGQIGNTIYF
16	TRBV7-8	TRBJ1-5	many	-	TGTGCCAGCACCATCGGGGGAGGCTTCGCCCGGGGACCCCAGCATTTT	CASTIGGGFARGPQHF
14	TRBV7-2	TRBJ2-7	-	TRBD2	TGTGCCAGCAGTTTCGGGGGGGCCCCCCCGGGGCAGTACTTC	CASSFGGAPPGQYF
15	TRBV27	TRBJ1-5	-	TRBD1	TGTGCCAGCAGTTTATCGGGGACAGGTATTCAGCCCCAGCATTTT	CASSLSGTGIQPQHF
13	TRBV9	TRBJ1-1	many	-	TGTGCCAGCAGCGTAGGCGTTGCGGCTGAAGCTTTCTTT	CASSVGVAAEAFF
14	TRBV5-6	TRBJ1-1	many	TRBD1	TGTGCCAGCAGCCCCTTCGGACAGGGGTCGGAAGCTTTCTTT	CASSPFGQGSEAFF
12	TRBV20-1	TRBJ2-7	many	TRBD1	TGCAGTGCTAATGGACAGGGCTACGAGCAGTACTTC	CSANGQGYEQYF
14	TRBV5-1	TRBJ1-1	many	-	TGCGCCAGCAGCTATTCAGGGCTAAGGGATGAAGCTTTCTTT	CASSYSGLRDEAFF
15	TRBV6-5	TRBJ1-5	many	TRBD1	TGTGCCAGCAGTTTCGATGGACAGGGAGGTCAGCCCCAGCATTTT	CASSFDGQGGQPQHF
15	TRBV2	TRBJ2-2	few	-	TGTGCCAGCAAAAGATCCGGTTTAAACACCGGGGAGCTGTTTTTT	CASKRSGLNTGELFF
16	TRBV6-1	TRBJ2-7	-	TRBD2	TGTGCCAGCAGTGAAGCTGTAGCGGGAGTGGGGGGAGAGCAGTACTTC	CASSEAVAGVGGEQYF
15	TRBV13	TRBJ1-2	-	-	TGTGCCAGCAGCACAAACCGGGACCCGGGGGATGGCTACACCTTC	CASSTNRDPGDGYTF
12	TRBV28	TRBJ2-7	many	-	TGTGCCAGCAGTCGGGACCCCTACGAGCAGTACTTC	CASSRDPYEQYF
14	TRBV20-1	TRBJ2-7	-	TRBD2	TGCAGTGCTACCGCCGGGACTAACGCCTACGAGCAGTACTTC	CSATAGTNAYEQYF
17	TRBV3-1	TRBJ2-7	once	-	TGTGTCAGCAGCCAACCTTGGCGACCCGCGTCGACCCACGAGCAGTACTTC	CVSSQPWRPASTHEQYF
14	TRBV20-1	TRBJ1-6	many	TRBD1	TGCAGTGCCCAGGGGGGACACTATAATTCACCCCTCCACTTT	CSAQGGHYNSPLHF
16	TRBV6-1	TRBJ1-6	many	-	TGTGCCAGCGGTCGAGGGGGAGGCTCCTATAATTCACCCCTCCACTTT	CASGRGGGSYNSPLHF
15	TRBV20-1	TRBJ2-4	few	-	TGCAGTGCTAGTCGGGCAGGGGTAGCCAAAAACATTCAGTACTTC	CSASRAGVAKNIQYF
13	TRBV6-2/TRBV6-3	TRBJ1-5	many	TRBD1	TGTGCCAGCAGTTCAGGGGGACAACAGCCCCAGCATTTT	CASSSGGQQPQHF
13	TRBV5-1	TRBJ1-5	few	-	TGCGCCAGCAGCTTGGGTAGCAATCAGCCCCCGCATTTT	CASSLGSNQPPHF
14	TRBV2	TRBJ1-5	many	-	TGTGCCAGCAGTCAGGGCCCTGACAATCAGCCCCAGCATTTT	CASSQGPDNQPQHF
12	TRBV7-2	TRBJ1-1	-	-	TGTGCCAGCATCTTACAAGACACTGAAGCTTTCTTT	CASILQDTEAFF
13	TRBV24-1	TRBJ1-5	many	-	TGTGCCACCAGTGATTTGGAGGATCAGCCCCAGCATTTT	CATSDLEDQPQHF
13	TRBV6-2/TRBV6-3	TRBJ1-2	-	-	TGTGCCAGCAGGATACAGGGCAACTATGGCTACACCTTC	CASRIQGNYGYTF
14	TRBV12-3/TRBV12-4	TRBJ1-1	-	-	TGTGCCAGCAGTTTGGTCAGCACGAACACTGAAGCTTTCTTT	CASSLVSTNTEAFF
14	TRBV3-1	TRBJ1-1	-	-	TGTGCCAGCAGCCGCGACAACGTGAACACTGAAGCTTTCTTT	CASSRDNVNTEAFF